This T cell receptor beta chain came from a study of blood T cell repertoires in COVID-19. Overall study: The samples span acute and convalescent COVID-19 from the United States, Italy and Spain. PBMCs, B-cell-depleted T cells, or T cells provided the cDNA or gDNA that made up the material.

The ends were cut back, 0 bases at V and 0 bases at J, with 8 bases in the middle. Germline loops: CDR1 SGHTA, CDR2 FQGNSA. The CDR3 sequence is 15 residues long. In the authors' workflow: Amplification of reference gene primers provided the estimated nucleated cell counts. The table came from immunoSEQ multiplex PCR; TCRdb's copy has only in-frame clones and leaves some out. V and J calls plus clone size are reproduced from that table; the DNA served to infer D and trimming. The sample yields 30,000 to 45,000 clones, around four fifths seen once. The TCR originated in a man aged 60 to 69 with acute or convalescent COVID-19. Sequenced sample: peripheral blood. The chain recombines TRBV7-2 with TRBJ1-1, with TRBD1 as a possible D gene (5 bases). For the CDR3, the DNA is TGTGCCAGCAGCTTAGCGAACAGGCTGAACACTGAAGCTTTCTTT. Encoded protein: CASSLANRLNTEAFF.